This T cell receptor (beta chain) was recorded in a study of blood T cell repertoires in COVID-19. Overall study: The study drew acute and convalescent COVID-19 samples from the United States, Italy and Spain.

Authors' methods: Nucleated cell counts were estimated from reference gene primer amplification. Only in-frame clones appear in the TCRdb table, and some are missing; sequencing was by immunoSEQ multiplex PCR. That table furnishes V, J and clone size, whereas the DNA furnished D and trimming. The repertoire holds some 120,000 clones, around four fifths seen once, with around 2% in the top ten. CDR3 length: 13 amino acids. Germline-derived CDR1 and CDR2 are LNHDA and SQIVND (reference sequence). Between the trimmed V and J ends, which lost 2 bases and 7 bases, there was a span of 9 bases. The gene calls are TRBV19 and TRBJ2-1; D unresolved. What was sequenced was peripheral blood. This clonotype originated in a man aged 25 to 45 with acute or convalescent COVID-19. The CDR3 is CASSIRQANEQFF. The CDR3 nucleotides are TGTGCCAGTAGTATAAGGCAAGCGAATGAGCAGTTCTTC.